This T cell receptor beta chain stems from a study of blood T cell repertoires in COVID-19. Sequenced by immunoSEQ multiplex PCR; TCRdb stores in-frame clones only, minus some. The repertoire consists of about 380,000 clones, with 70% to 90% occurring once and the leading ten covering more than 0.95%. The sequence was collected from a woman younger than 35 who had recovered from COVID-19. What was sequenced was PBMCs or T cells enriched from blood (not recorded which).

The CDR3 region has the DNA TGCGCCAGCAGCCCATGGGACCAGGGGCTGGTGGATGAAAAACTGTTTTTT. Its translation is CASSPWDQGLVDEKLFF. J is TRBJ1-4 and V is TRBV5-1; D is possibly TRBD1 (6 bases). The CDR3 loop spans 17 amino acids. Germline values: CDR1 SGHRS, CDR2 YFSETQ. Trimming stripped 4 bases from V and 6 bases from J, with 22 bases between.